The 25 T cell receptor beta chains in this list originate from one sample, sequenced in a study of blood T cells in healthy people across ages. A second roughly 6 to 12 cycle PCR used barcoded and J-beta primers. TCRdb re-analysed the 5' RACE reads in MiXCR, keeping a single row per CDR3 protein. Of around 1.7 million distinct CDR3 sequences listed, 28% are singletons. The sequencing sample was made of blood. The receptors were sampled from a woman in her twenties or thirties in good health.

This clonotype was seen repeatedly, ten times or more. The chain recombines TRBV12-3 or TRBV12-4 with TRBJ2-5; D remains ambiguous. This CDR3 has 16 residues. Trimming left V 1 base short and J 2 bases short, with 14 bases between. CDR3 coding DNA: TGTGCCAGCAGTTTAGAGTCTATTTATTCACAAGAGACCCAGTACTTC. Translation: CASSLESIYSQETQYF.

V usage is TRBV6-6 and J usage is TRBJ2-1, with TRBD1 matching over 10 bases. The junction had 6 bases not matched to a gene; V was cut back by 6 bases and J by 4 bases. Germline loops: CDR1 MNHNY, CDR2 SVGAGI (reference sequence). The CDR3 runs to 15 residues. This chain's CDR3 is CASSSGQGVYNEQFF. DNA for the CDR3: TGTGCCAGCAGCTCCGGACAGGGGGTGTACAATGAGCAGTTCTTC.

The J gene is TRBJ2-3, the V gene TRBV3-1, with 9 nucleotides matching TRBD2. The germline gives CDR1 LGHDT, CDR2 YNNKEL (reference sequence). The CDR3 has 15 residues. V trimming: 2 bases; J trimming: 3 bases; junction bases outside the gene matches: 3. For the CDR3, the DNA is TGTGCCAGCAGCCAAACCGGACTAGCGACAGATACGCAGTATTTT. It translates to CASSQTGLATDTQYF.

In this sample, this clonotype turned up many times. The CDR3 DNA reads TGTGCCAGCAGTTTAGCGGACATGACCTACGAGCAGTACTTC. This codes for CASSLADMTYEQYF. V gene TRBV12-3 or TRBV12-4 combines with J gene TRBJ2-7; a weak D match, TRBD1 (5 bases). The V end lost 0 bases, the J end lost 2 bases, and 8 bases lay between the germline ends. This CDR3 region has 14 residues.

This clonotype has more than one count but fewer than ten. CDR3: CATSGQSYNEQFF. The CDR3 DNA is TGTGCCACCTCGGGACAGTCCTACAATGAGCAGTTCTTC. The rearrangement links TRBV10-3 to TRBJ2-1; 7 bases are a match to TRBD1. CDR3 length: 13 amino acids. CDR1 is ENHRY and CDR2 is SYGVKD in the germline V gene. V shed 10 bases and J 1 base; nucleotides not matched to a gene: 4.

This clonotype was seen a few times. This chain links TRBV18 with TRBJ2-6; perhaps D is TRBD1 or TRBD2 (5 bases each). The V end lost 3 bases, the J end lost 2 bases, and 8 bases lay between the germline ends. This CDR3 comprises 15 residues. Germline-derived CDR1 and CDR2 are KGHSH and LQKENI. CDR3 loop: CASSPGVTGANVLTF. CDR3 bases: TGTGCCAGCTCACCGGGGGTTACTGGGGCCAACGTCCTGACTTTC.

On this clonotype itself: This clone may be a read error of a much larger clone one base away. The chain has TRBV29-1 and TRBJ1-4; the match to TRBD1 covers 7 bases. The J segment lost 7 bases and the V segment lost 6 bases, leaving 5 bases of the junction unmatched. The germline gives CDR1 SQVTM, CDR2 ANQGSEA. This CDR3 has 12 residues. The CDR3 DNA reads TGCAGCGTGGGACAGAGCTGTGAAAAACTGTTTTTT. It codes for CSVGQSCEKLFF.

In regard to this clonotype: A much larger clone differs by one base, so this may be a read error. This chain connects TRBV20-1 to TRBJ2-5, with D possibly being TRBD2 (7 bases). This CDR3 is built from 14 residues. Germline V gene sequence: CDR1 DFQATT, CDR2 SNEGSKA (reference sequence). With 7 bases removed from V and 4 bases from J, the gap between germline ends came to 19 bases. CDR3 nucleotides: TGCAGTGATCCGATAACAGGGAGGGGAGAGACCCAGTACTTC. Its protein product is CSDPITGRGETQYF.

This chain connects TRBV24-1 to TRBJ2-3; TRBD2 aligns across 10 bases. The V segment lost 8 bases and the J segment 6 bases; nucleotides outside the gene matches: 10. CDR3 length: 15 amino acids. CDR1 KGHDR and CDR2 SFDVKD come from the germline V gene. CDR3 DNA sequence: TGTGCCACCATCACGAGCGGGGGGGATCGGGATACGCAGTATTTT. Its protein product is CATITSGGDRDTQYF.

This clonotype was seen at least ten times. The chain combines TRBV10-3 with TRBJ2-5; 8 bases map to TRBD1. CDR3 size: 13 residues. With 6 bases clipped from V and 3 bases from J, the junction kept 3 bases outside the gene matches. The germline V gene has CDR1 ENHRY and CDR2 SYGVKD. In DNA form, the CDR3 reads TGTGCCATCAGACCAGGGGGCGAAGAGACCCAGTACTTC. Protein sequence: CAIRPGGEETQYF.

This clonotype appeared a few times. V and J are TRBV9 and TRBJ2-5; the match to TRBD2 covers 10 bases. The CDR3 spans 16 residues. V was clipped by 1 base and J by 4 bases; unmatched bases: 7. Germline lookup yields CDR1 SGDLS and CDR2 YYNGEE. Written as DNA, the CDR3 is TGTGCCAGCAGCGTAAATCCTAGCGGGGGCCGAGAGACCCAGTACTTC. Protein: CASSVNPSGGRETQYF.

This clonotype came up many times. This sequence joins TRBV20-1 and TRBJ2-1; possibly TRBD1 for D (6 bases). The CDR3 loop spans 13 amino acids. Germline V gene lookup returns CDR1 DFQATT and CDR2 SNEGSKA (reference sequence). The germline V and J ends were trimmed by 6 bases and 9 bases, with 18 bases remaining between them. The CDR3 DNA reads TGCAGTGCCGACGGTCACGGGACAACTGAGCAGTTCTTC. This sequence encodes CSADGHGTTEQFF.

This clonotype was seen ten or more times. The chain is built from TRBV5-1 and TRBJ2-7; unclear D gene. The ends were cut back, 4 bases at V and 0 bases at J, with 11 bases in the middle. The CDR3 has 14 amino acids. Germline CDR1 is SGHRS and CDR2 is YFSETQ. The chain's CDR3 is CASSRVESSYEQYF. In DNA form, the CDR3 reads TGCGCCAGCAGCAGGGTGGAGAGCTCCTACGAGCAGTACTTC.

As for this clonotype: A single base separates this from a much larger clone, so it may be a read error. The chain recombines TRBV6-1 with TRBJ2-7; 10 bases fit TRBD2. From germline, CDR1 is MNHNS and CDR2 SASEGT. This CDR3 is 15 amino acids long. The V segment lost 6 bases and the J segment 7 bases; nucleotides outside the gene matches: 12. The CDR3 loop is CASSVLAGGYNEQYF. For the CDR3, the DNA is TGTGCCAGCAGCGTTTTAGCGGGGGGCTACAATGAGCAGTACTTC.

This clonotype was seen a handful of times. CDR3 residues: CASSSGTTTNEKLFF. The CDR3 region has the DNA TGTGCCAGCAGCTCCGGAACAACAACTAATGAAAAACTGTTTTTT. This rearrangement joins TRBV14 to TRBJ1-4; D is ambiguous. This CDR3 has 15 amino acids. V was clipped by 5 bases and J by 0 bases, with 10 bases between them. Germline CDR1 SGHDN, CDR2 FVKESK.

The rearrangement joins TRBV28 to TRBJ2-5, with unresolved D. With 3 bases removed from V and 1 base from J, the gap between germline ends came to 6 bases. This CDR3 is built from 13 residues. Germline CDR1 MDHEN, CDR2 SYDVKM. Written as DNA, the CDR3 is TGTGCCAGCAGTTTCCCCAGCCAAGAGACCCAGTACTTC. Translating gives CASSFPSQETQYF.

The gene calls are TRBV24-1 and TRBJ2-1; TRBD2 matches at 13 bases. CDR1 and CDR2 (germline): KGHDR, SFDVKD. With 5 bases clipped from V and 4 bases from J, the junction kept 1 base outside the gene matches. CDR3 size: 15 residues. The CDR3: CATSGGLAGYNEQFF. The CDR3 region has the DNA TGTGCCACCAGTGGGGGACTAGCGGGGTACAATGAGCAGTTCTTC.

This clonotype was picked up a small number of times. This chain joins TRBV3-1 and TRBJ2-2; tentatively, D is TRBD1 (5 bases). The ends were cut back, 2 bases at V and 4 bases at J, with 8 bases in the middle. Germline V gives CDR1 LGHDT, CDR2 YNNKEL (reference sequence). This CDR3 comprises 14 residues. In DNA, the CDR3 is TGTGCCAGCAGCCAATCAGGGTCCACCGGGGAGCTGTTTTTT. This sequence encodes CASSQSGSTGELFF.

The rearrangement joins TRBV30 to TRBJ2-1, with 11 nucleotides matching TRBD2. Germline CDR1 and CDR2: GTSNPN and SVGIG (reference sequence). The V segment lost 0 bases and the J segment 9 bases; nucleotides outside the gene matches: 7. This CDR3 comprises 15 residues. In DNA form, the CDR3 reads TGTGCCTGGAGTGTCCTCACTAGCGGGAGAGGTGAGCAGTTCTTC. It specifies CAWSVLTSGRGEQFF.

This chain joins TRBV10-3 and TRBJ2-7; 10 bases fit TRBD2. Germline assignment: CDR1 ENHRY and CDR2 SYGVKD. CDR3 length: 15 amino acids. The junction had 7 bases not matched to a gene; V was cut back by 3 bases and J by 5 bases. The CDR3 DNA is TGTGCCATCAGTGATATAAGCGGGAGGGTCAACGAGCAGTACGTC. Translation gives CAISDISGRVNEQYV.

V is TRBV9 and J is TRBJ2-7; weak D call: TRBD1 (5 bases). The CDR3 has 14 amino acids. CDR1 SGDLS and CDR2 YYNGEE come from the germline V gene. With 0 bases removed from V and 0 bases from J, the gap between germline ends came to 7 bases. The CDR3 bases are TGTGCCAGCAGCGTAGTGGACAACTCCTACGAGCAGTACTTC. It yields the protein CASSVVDNSYEQYF. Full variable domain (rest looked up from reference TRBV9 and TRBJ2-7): DSGVTQTPKHLITATGQRVTLRCSPRSGDLSVYWYQQSLDQGLQFLIQYYNGEERAKGNILERFSAQQFPDLHSELNLSSLELGDSALYFCASSVVDNSYEQYFGPGTRLTVT.

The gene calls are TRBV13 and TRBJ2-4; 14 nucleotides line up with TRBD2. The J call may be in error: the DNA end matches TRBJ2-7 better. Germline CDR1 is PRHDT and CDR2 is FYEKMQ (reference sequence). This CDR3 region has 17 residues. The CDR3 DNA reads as TGTGCCAGCAGCCCGTGGACTAGCGGGGGGATCCCCTACGAGCAGTACTTC. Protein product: CASSPWTSGGIPYEQYF.

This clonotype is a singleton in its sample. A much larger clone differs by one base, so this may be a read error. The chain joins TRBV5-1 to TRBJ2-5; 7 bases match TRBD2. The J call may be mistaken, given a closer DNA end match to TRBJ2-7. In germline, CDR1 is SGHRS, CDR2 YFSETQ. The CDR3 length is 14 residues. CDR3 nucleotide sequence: TGCCCCAGCAGCTTGAAACTGGCGGGGGTCGAGCAGTACTTC. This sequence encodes CPSSLKLAGVEQYF.

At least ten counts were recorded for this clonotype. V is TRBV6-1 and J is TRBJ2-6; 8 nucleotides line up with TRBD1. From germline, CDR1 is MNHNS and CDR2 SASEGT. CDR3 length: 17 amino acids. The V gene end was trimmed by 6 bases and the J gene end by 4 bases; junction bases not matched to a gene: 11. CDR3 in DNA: TGTGCCAGCAGGAAGCCACGACAGGGGTCCGGGGCCAACGTCCTGACTTTC. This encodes CASRKPRQGSGANVLTF.

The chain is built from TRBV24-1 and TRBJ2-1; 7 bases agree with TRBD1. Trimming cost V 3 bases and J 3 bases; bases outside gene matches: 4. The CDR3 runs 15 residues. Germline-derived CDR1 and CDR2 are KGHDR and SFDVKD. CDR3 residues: CATSDMTGNYNEQFF. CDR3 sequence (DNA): TGTGCCACCAGTGATATGACAGGGAACTACAATGAGCAGTTCTTC.